This T cell receptor beta chain was obtained from a study of molecular identifiers for immune sequencing clone quantification. The germline V gene encodes CDR1 LNHDA and CDR2 SQIVND (reference sequence). V lost 6 bases and J lost 3; bases outside the gene matches: 15. This CDR3 region has 18 residues. Generation of bulk TCR libraries relied on previously described methods and listed TCR primers. TCRdb passed the PCR reads through MiXCR, listing each CDR3 protein once. Here the sample spans about half a million distinct CDR3 sequences, about 26% being singletons. Isolation of naive CD8 T cells was achieved by sorting on a CD8+CD4-CCR7+CD45RA+ phenotype.

Material for sequencing was naive CD8+ T cells from blood, with Jurkat cell RNA spiked in. Specified subset: FACS-sorted CD8+CD4-CCR7+CD45RA+ naive T cells. The rearrangement links TRBV19 to TRBJ1-5; 9 nucleotides agree with TRBD1. The receptor comes from a human donor in good health. Some libraries in this study had Jurkat cell RNA spiked in. In nucleotides, the CDR3 is TGTGCCAGTAGAGACCTAATCGGGACAGGGTTTTACAATCAGCCCCAGCATTTT. Amino acids: CASRDLIGTGFYNQPQHF.